These 14 T cell receptor beta chains share one sample of origin, sequenced in a study of T cell repertoires in cytomegalovirus infection. Which antigens these TCRs recognize remains unknown. TCRdb redid the calling of the reads with MiXCR, one entry per CDR3 protein. The sample lists about 500,000 distinct CDR3 sequences, 30% to 40% occurring once. This specimen consisted of cultured PBMCs, obtained from culture after CMV antigen stimulation. These receptors were taken from a human donor in good health (CMV status not recorded). Some clones in this sample may be carry-over from other donors' samples.

This clonotype has a count of ten or more. Mismatch with germline at one junction end may stem from a read error. This rearrangement joins TRBV12-3 or TRBV12-4 to TRBJ2-6, with D maybe TRBD1 (6 bases). The CDR3 length is 15 residues. CDR3 protein: CASSLGGSGANVLTF. The CDR3 DNA reads TGTGCCAGCAGCTTAGGGGGCTCTGGGGCCAACGTCCTGACTTTC.

The chain employs TRBV10-2 and TRBJ1-2; 11 bases line up with TRBD1. This CDR3 comprises 14 residues. Trimming cost V 6 bases and J 11 bases; bases outside gene matches: 11. The germline CDR1 and CDR2 sequences are WSHSY and SAAADI. The DNA for the CDR3 is TGCGCCAGCAGCGAGGACAGGGGGCCGCCGGGGTACACCTTC. Translation gives CASSEDRGPPGYTF.

This chain links TRBV7-9 with TRBJ1-2, with a tentative D call TRBD1 (5 bases). Trimming took 8 bases from V and 7 from J, leaving 14 bases between them. Germline lookup yields CDR1 SEHNR and CDR2 FQNEAQ (reference sequence). The CDR3 totals 12 residues. In DNA, the CDR3 is TGTGCCAGCGAACTAGACAGCGCTGGCTACACCTTC. Its protein product is CASELDSAGYTF.

Many counts were recorded for this clonotype. The chain carries TRBV20-1 and TRBJ2-3, with no clear D. Germline CDR1 is DFQATT and CDR2 is SNEGSKA (reference sequence). The V gene lost 6 bases and the J gene lost 4 bases, with 11 bases spanning the gap. There are 12 residues in the CDR3. The CDR3 bases are TGCAGTGCGAATGGGGTTCCAGATACGCAGTATTTT. Translating it yields CSANGVPDTQYF.

The chain couples TRBV20-1 to TRBJ2-1, with D uncertain. The V gene's germline CDR1 is DFQATT and CDR2 SNEGSKA (reference sequence). The CDR3 contains 13 residues. V lost 5 bases and J 7 bases, leaving 15 bases between the germline ends. The CDR3, as DNA: TGCAGTGCTCCCGGTGGGGTCAAGAATGAGCAGTTCTTC. Encoded protein: CSAPGGVKNEQFF.

This chain links TRBV7-2 with TRBJ2-7; maybe TRBD1 (5 bases). CDR3 length: 13 residues. The germline gives CDR1 SGHTA, CDR2 FQGNSA. V was clipped by 5 bases and J by 4 bases, with 12 bases between them. This CDR3 is CASSPRDVYEQYF. CDR3 DNA sequence: TGTGCCAGCAGCCCCAGGGATGTTTACGAGCAGTACTTC.

This clonotype was observed a handful of times. This chain links TRBV7-6 with TRBJ2-7; TRBD1 is a possible D gene (6 bases). V lost 5 bases and J lost 3, with 29 bases in between. Germline V gene lookup returns CDR1 SGHVS and CDR2 FNYEAQ. CDR3 length: 19 residues. CDR3 sequence (DNA): TGTGCCAGCAGCACCGGGACAAATTTCGCTGTTGGGAAGCACTACGAGCAGTACTTC. Protein product: CASSTGTNFAVGKHYEQYF.

There are many counts of this clonotype. V gene TRBV28 combines with J gene TRBJ1-6; D may be TRBD1 (6 bases). This CDR3 has 12 residues. Looked up from germline, CDR1 is MDHEN and CDR2 is SYDVKM. Trimming took 5 bases from V and 7 from J, leaving 6 bases between them. The CDR3 coding sequence is TGTGCCAGCAGTACAGGGAATTCACCCCTCCACTTT. Translated, it gives CASSTGNSPLHF.

This clonotype was observed a handful of times. The rearrangement uses TRBV19 and TRBJ1-2; D unresolved. Germline V gene sequence: CDR1 LNHDA, CDR2 SQIVND (reference sequence). The CDR3 sequence is 12 residues long. V lost 7 bases, J lost 0 bases, and 6 bases lay in between. The CDR3 spells CASTETNYGYTF. The CDR3 DNA is TGTGCCAGTACGGAGACTAACTATGGCTACACCTTC. The variable domain in full, completed from reference TRBV19 and TRBJ1-2, reads DGGITQSPKYLFRKEGQNVTLSCEQNLNHDAMYWYRQDPGQGLRLIYYSQIVNDFQKGDIAEGYSVSREKKESFPLTVTSAQKNPTAFYLCASTETNYGYTFGSGTRLTVV.

A few counts support this clonotype. The CDR3 region is CASSLEAGRPGSGYTF. As DNA, the CDR3 is TGTGCCAGCAGTTTGGAGGCCGGCAGGCCCGGAAGTGGCTACACCTTC. The chain carries TRBV28 and TRBJ1-2; no clear D. Trimming left V 3 bases short and J 7 bases short, with 21 bases between. This CDR3 is 16 amino acids long. Germline-derived CDR1 and CDR2 are MDHEN and SYDVKM.

DNA of the CDR3: TGCGCCAGCAGCTTGACTAGCGGGAGAGAAGGATACGAGCAGTACTTC. Encoded protein: CASSLTSGREGYEQYF. The gene calls are TRBV5-1 and TRBJ2-7; 11 bases are shared with TRBD2. The V and J ends lost 1 base and 4 bases, in that order; junction bases with no gene match: 7. CDR1 SGHRS and CDR2 YFSETQ come from the germline V gene. CDR3 size: 16 residues.

This clonotype has a handful of counts. V and J are TRBV7-8 and TRBJ2-1, with TRBD2 matching 15 bases. V dropped 6 bases and J dropped 8; count of bases not matched to a gene: 5. Germline V CDR1 and CDR2: SGHVS, FQNEAQ. The CDR3 extends over 15 amino acids. CDR3 sequence: CASSWTSGRADEQFF. The CDR3 DNA reads as TGTGCCAGCAGTTGGACTAGCGGGAGGGCTGATGAGCAGTTCTTC.

This clonotype was counted many times. The chain has TRBV7-8 and TRBJ2-6, with 7 bases lining up with TRBD1. This CDR3 is 18 amino acids long. CDR1 SGHVS and CDR2 FQNEAQ come from the germline V gene. V lost 3 bases to trimming and J lost 0 bases; unmatched junction nucleotides: 8. This CDR3 reads CASSFVYRGSSGANVLTF. CDR3 nucleotides: TGTGCCAGCAGCTTCGTCTACAGGGGCTCCTCTGGGGCCAACGTCCTGACTTTC.

The chain carries TRBV20-1 and TRBJ2-2; 8 bases map to TRBD2. Trimming cost V 3 bases and J 3 bases; bases outside gene matches: 12. The CDR3 covers 17 residues. The germline V gene encodes CDR1 DFQATT and CDR2 SNEGSKA (reference sequence). The CDR3 sequence is CSASESLLAVHTGELFF. The CDR3, as DNA: TGCAGTGCTAGCGAGAGTTTACTAGCGGTTCACACCGGGGAGCTGTTTTTT.